One sample yielded the 11 T cell receptor beta chains listed below, sequenced in a study of Tregs in tolerant kidney transplant recipients. The assay was immunoSEQ multiplex PCR, and TCRdb's table has in-frame clones only and misses some. The table has 80,000 to 90,000 clones, more than 90% seen once. Sequenced: CD8+ T cells from blood. Receptor source: a human donor in good health.

This chain joins TRBV6-5 and TRBJ2-5; unclear D gene. CDR1 and CDR2 (germline): MNHEY, SVGAGI. V was shortened by 4 bases and J by 5 bases, with 11 bases between the two germline ends. The CDR3 is 13 residues long. DNA of the CDR3: TGTGCCAGCAGTTTTTTGAATTTTGAGACCCAGTACTTC. Protein sequence: CASSFLNFETQYF.

The chain combines TRBV7-8 with TRBJ1-1, with a possible D match to TRBD1 (5 bases). Germline CDR1 is SGHVS and CDR2 is FQNEAQ. V was cut by 2 bases and J by 7 bases, with 8 bases left in between. The CDR3 contains 12 residues. Here the CDR3 reads CASSLMQGEAFF. The CDR3 DNA reads TGTGCCAGCAGCTTAATGCAGGGTGAAGCTTTCTTT.

The rearrangement links TRBV2 to TRBJ2-7; 11 bases line up with TRBD1. Germline trimming cut 5 bases from V and 5 bases from J; bases unmatched to any gene: 5. The CDR3 is made up of 14 amino acids. Germline CDR1 and CDR2: SNHLY and FYNNEI. CDR3 region: CASSRDRGNHEQYF. In nucleotides, the CDR3 is TGTGCCAGCAGTCGGGACAGGGGGAACCACGAGCAGTACTTC.

This chain links TRBV7-8 with TRBJ2-2; no firm D call. This CDR3 is built from 12 residues. V lost 5 bases and J 6 bases, leaving 7 bases between the germline ends. The germline V gene encodes CDR1 SGHVS and CDR2 FQNEAQ. For the CDR3, the DNA is TGTGCCAGCAGCATGATCCCCGGGGAGCTGTTTTTT. Translation: CASSMIPGELFF.

DNA for the CDR3: TGTGCCAGCAGCGTAGGCTTCACCGGGGAGCTGTTTTTT. Translation: CASSVGFTGELFF. This chain links TRBV9 with TRBJ2-2; D is ambiguous. Germline assignment: CDR1 SGDLS and CDR2 YYNGEE. The length of the CDR3 is 13 residues. V dropped 0 bases and J dropped 4 bases, with 4 bases sitting between them.

The chain recombines TRBV6-4 with TRBJ2-4, with D perhaps TRBD1 (6 bases). V was cut by 6 bases and J by 0 bases, with 15 bases left in between. The CDR3 has 16 amino acids. Per germline, CDR1 MRHNA and CDR2 SNTAGT. CDR3 residues: CASRPDSKKAKNIQYF. The CDR3 bases are TGTGCCAGCAGGCCGGACAGTAAGAAAGCCAAAAACATTCAGTACTTC.

A remark on this clone: Because the CDR3's place on the DNA is in doubt, the DNA is left out and the CDR3 is given as listed by TCRdb. CDR3 protein: CASSSSTPLVQPQHF. The V gene is TRBV6-5, the J gene TRBJ1-5; TRBD1, the table's D call, was not compared with the DNA. The CDR3 contains 15 residues when both ends are counted. Germline V gives CDR1 MNHEY, CDR2 SVGAGI.

This chain links TRBV25-1 with TRBJ1-6; 7 nucleotides agree with TRBD1. CDR1 MGHDK and CDR2 SYGVNS come from the germline V gene. The CDR3 contains 16 residues. J lost 7 bases, V lost 2 bases, and 8 bases had no gene match. CDR3 amino acids: CASSETGATLNSPLHF. For the CDR3, the DNA is TGTGCCAGCAGTGAAACAGGGGCCACCCTGAATTCACCCCTCCACTTT.

The CDR3 protein is CAWIEGAGGNGYTF. The CDR3 nucleotides read TGTGCCTGGATCGAGGGCGCCGGGGGGAATGGCTACACCTTC. The rearrangement joins TRBV30 to TRBJ1-2, with D possibly matching TRBD1 (5 bases). This CDR3 has 14 residues. V dropped 4 bases and J dropped 6 bases, with 18 bases sitting between them. Germline values: CDR1 GTSNPN, CDR2 SVGIG (reference sequence).

This clone was counted once. The chain combines TRBV11-2 with TRBJ1-2; no clear D. V was clipped by 6 bases and J by 6 bases, with 23 bases between them. This CDR3 has 16 amino acids. The V gene's germline CDR1 is SGHAT and CDR2 FQNNGV. The CDR3: CASSQSAHPSEDGYTF. The CDR3, as DNA: TGTGCCAGCAGTCAGTCGGCGCACCCGTCCGAGGATGGCTACACCTTC.

This clone has more than one count but fewer than ten. J is TRBJ1-6 and V is TRBV27; D not resolved. The CDR3 contains 12 residues. CDR1 and CDR2 (germline): MNHEY, SMNVEV (reference sequence). V was shortened by 5 bases and J by 2 bases, with 1 base between the two germline ends. The CDR3 DNA follows: TGTGCCAGCAGTCCCTATAATTCACCCCTCCACTTT. It encodes CASSPYNSPLHF.